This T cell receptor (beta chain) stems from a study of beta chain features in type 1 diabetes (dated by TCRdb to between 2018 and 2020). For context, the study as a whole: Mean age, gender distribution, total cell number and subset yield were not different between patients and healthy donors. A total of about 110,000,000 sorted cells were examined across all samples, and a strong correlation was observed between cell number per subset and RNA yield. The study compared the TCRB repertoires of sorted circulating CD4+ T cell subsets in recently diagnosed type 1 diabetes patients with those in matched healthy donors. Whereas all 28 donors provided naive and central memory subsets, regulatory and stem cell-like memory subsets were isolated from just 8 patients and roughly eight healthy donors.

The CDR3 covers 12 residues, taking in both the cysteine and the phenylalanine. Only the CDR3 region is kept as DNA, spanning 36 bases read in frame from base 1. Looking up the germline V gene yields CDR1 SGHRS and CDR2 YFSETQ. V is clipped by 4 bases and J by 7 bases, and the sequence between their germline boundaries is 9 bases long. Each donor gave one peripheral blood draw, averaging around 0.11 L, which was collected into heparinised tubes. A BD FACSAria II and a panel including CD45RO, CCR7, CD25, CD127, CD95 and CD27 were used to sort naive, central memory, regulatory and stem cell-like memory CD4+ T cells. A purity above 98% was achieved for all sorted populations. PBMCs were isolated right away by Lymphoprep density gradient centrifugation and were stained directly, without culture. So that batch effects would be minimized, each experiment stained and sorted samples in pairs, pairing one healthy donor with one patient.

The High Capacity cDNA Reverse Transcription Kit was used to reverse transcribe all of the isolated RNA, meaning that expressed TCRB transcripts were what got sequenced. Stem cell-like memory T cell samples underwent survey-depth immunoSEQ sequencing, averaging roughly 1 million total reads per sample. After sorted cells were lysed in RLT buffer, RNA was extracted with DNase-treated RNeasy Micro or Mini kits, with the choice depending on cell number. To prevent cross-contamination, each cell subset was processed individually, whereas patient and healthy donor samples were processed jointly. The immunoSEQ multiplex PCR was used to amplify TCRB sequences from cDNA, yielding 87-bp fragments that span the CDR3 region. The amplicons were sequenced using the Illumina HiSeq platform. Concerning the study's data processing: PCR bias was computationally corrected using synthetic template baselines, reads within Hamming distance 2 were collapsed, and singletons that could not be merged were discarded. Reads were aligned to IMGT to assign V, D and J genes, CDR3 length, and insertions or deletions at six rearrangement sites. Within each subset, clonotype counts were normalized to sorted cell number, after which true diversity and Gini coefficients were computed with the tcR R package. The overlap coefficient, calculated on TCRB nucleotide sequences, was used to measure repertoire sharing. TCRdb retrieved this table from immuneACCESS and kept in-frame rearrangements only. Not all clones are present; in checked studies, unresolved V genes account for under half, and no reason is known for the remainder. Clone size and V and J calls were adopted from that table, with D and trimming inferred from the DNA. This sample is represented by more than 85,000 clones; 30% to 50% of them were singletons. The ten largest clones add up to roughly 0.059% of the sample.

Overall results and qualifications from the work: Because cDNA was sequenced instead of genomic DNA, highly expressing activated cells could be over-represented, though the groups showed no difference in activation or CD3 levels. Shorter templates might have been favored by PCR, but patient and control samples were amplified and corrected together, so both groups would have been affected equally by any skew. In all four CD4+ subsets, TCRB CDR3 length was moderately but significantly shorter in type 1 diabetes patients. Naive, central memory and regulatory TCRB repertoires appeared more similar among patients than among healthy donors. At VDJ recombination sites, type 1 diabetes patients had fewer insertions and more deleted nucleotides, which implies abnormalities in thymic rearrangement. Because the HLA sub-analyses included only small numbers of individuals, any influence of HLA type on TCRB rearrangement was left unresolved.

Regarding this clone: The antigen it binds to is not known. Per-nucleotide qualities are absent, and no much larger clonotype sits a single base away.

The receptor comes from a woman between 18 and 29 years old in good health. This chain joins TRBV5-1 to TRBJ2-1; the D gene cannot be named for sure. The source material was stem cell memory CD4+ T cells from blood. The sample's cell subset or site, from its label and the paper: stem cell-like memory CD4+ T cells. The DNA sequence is TGCGCCAGCAGCCCCATACGGAATGAGCAGTTCTTC. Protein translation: CASSPIRNEQFF.